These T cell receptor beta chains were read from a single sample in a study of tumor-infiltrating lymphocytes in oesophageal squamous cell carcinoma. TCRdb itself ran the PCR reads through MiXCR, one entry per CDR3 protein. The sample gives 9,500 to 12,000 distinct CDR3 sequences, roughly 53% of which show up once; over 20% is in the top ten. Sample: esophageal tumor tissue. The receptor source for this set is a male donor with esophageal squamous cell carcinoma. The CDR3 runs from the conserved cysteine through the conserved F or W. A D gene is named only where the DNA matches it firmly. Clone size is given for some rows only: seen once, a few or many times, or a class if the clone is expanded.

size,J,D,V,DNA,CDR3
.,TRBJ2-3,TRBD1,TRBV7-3,TGTGCCAGCAGCTCATTCCGAGGGACAGGGGTAGATACGCAGTATTTT,CASSSFRGTGVDTQYF
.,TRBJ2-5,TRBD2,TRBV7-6,TGTGCCAGCAGCCTACGGACTAGCGGTGAAGAGACCCAGTACTTC,CASSLRTSGEETQYF
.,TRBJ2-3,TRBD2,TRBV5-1,TGCGCCAGCAGCAGGCTAGCGGATAATCTGGATACGCAGTATTTT,CASSRLADNLDTQYF
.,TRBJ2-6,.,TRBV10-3,TGTGCCATCAGGGGCTCAGGGAAGACTTCTGGGGCCAACGTCCTGACTTTC,CAIRGSGKTSGANVLTF
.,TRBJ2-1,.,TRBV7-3,TGTGCCAGCAGCTTAAGTGGGGACATCTCCTACAATGAGCAGTTCTTC,CASSLSGDISYNEQFF
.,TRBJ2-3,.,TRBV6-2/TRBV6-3,TGTGCCAGCTCTTCGGGGGCAACGCAGTATTTT,CASSSGATQYF
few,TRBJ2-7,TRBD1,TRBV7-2,TGTGCCAGCAGACGGACAGGGGGGGTCTACGAGCAGTACTTC,CASRRTGGVYEQYF
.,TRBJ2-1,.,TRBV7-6,TGTGCCAGCAGCTTAGCCGACGGGAATGAGCAGTTCTTC,CASSLADGNEQFF
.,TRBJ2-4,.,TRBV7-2,TGTGCCAGCATCCCCGGCTCCAGGGTAGGCTCACCCCTCCACTTC,CASIPGSRVGSPLHF
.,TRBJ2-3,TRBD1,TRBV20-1,TGCAGTGCCACGACAGGGTTCGAGGCTAGCACAGATACGCAGTATTTT,CSATTGFEASTDTQYF
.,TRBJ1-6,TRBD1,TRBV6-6,TGTGCCAGCAGTGGACAGGGGAAGGCTTCACCCCTCCACTTT,CASSGQGKASPLHF
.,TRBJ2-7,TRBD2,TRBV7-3,TGTGCCAGCAGCTTATCGGGAGGGCCTAACGAGCAGTACTTC,CASSLSGGPNEQYF
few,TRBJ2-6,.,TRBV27,.,CASSWGPRWLHLRF
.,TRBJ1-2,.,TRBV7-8,TGTGCCAGCAGCCGGGGACTTGGGGGCTACACCTTC,CASSRGLGGYTF
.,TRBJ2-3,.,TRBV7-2,TGTGCCAGCAGCTTACTCCCAGGGGTCGGTACAGATACGCAGTATTTT,CASSLLPGVGTDTQYF
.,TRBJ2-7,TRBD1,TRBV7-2,TGTGCCAGCAGTCCGACAGGGGTCCTTATGGGCGAGCAGTACTTC,CASSPTGVLMGEQYF
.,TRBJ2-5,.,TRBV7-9,TGTGCTAGCAGCTCTACGGGGTATCAAGAGACCCAGTACTTC,CASSSTGYQETQYF
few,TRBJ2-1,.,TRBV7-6,TGTAGCTCAGTCCGGGGGCTATCCTACAATGAGCAGTTCTTC,CSSVRGLSYNEQFF
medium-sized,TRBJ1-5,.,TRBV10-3,TGTGCCATCAGTGAACTTGGCGGGAATCAGCCCCAGCATTTT,CAISELGGNQPQHF
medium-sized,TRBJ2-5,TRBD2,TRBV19,TGTGCCACCGGGAGGGCCGGAGAGACCCAGTACTTC,CATGRAGETQYF
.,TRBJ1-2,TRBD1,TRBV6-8,TGTGCCAGCAGGCGAGGGACAGGGGGCGGTCTAGGCTATGGCTACACCTTC,CASRRGTGGGLGYGYTF
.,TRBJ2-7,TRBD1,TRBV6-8,TGTGCCAGCAGTTCCCCGGGACAGACTATCTACGAGCAGTACTTC,CASSSPGQTIYEQYF
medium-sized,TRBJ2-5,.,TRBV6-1,TGTGCCAGCAGCAGGGTTCTTGAGACCCAGTACTTC,CASSRVLETQYF
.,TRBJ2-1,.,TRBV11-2,TGTGCCAGCAGCCGAGTTCAACGGGTTAATGAGCAGTTCTTC,CASSRVQRVNEQFF
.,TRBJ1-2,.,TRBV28,TGTGCCAGCAGTTTTGGGGGGCGCTCAGATGGCTACACCTTC,CASSFGGRSDGYTF
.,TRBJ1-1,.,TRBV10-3,TGTGCCATCAGTGAGGTTATAAGGGCCGTCCCCACCGAAGCTTTCTTT,CAISEVIRAVPTEAFF
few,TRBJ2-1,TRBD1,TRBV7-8,TGTGCCAGTCATGAATCAGGGGGCGCCTACAATGAGCAGTTCTTC,CASHESGGAYNEQFF
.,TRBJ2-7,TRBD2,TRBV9,TGTGCCAGCAGCGTAGGGGGCGGGAGGGCCGACGAGCAGTACTTC,CASSVGGGRADEQYF